The clone carrying this T cell receptor (beta chain) was recorded at least ten times. What it recognizes is unknown. Fresh peripheral blood, 10 ml, yielded the PBMCs. Per the germline V gene, CDR1 is KGHSH and CDR2 is LQKENI. V dropped 2 bases and J dropped 5 bases, with 22 bases sitting between them. CDR3 size: 17 residues. This sample was taken from a study of T cells in Graves' hyperthyroidism and ophthalmopathy. General study points: Ophthalmopathy onset followed model prediction by a median about 6.5 months.

What was amplified from RNA transcripts were TCR beta CDR3 regions. HTBI primers drove first-round RT-PCR of the TCR CDR3. TCRdb re-called the multiplex PCR reads with MiXCR, one entry per CDR3 protein. The data show 400,000 to 550,000 distinct CDR3 sequences, 14% seen once. The sequence was collected from a woman aged 18-29 years with Graves' hyperthyroidism. The chain recombines TRBV18 with TRBJ2-7, with a tentative D call TRBD1 (5 bases). Sequences were obtained from blood. The CDR3 loop is CASSPTPQVPLDDEQYF. CDR3 nucleotide sequence: TGTGCCAGCTCACCAACCCCACAGGTTCCCTTGGACGACGAGCAGTACTTC.